The T cell receptor beta chain under discussion was sequenced for a study of cytomegalovirus exposure and HLA in healthy donors. Findings and caveats of the study: The number of N-insertions in an Asian-associated ancestry cluster was reportedly below the roughly 660-donor mean in a later analysis.

With V trimmed by 3 bases and J by 3 bases, 9 bases remained unmatched. CDR3 length equals 16 residues. The germline V gene has CDR1 SGHNT and CDR2 YYREEE (reference sequence). This clone was seen only a few times. Its antigen is as yet unknown. PCR was performed using 60 Vbeta and 13 Jbeta primers. Study processing details: A later analysis tallied approximately 78 million unique TCR beta chains, around 12 million of them shared. Clones were sequenced by immunoSEQ multiplex PCR, and TCRdb holds only the in-frame ones, with some missing. That table is the source of V, J and clone size, and D and trimming were worked out from the DNA. The data contain 95,000 to 110,000 clones, approximately 70% of them singletons.

The sequence derives from a woman in her 50s in good health and CMV-seronegative. The sample was PBMCs. This chain links TRBV5-4 with TRBJ1-5; 7 bases line up with TRBD1. CDR3 bases: TGTGCCAGCAGCTACACACCGGGACAGAACAATCAGCCCCAGCATTTT. It yields the protein CASSYTPGQNNQPQHF.